The text below deals with one T cell receptor beta chain. This CDR3 spans 15 amino acids. J lost 7 bases, V lost 6 bases, and 8 bases had no gene match. Germline assignment: CDR1 MNHEY and CDR2 SVGAGI. The sample comes from a study of PD-L1 blockade in urothelial cancer. Clones were read by immunoSEQ multiplex PCR, and TCRdb kept only the in-frame ones, dropping some. Of roughly 39,000 clones listed, 75% to 90% were seen once; the top ten hold about 2%. The V call is TRBV6-5, the J call TRBJ1-6; 8 bases fit TRBD1. This specimen consisted of PBMCs, obtained around atezolizumab (anti-PD-L1) treatment. The clonotype was recovered from a man in his sixties with urothelial cancer. The CDR3: CASSRDRLKNSPLHF. The CDR3, as DNA: TGTGCCAGCAGCCGGGACAGGCTTAAGAATTCACCCCTCCACTTT.